The following is a TCR beta chain sequence with its context. The junction shows a germline mismatch at one end, possibly a read error. PCR involved 60 Vbeta and 13 Jbeta primers. As handled by the study authors: Counted up in a later analysis, unique TCR beta chains came to roughly 80 million, with around 10 million shared. Sequencing used immunoSEQ multiplex PCR; TCRdb keeps in-frame clones, though not all of them. The D gene and trimming were derived from the DNA, and the V and J assignments and clone size from that table. Of about 120,000 clones listed, 73% were seen once; the top ten hold about 4%. The V gene's germline CDR1 is SGHRS and CDR2 YFSETQ. This CDR3 has 14 residues. This entry is derived from a study of cytomegalovirus exposure and HLA in healthy donors.

The clonotype comes from a woman in her forties in good health and CMV-seronegative. Source material: PBMCs. V is TRBV5-1 and J is TRBJ1-1; 9 bases match TRBD1. The CDR3: CASSQTGGQTEAFF. In nucleotides, the CDR3 is TGTGCCAGCAGCCAGACAGGGGGACAAACTGAAGCTTTCTTT.